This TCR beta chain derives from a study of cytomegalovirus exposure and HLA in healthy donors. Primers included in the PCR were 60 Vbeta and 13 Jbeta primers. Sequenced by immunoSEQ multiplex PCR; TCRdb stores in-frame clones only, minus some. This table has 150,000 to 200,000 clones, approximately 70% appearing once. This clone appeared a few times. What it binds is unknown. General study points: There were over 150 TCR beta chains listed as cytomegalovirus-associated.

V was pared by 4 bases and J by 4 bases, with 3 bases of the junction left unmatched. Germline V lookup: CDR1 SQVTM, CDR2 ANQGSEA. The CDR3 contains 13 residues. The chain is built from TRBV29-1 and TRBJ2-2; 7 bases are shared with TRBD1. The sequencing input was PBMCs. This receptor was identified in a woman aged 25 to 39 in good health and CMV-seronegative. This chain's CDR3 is CSVVKGATGELFF. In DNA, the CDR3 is TGCAGCGTTGTAAAGGGGGCCACCGGGGAGCTGTTTTTT.